This passage covers 9 T cell receptor beta chains from one sample sequenced in a study of identical twins (TCRdb year 2016). Library construction relied on 5' RACE. Sequencing was performed on an Illumina HiSeq 2000. TCRdb reran the public reads through fastp at Q25 and MiXCR, keeping productive beta chains. Each record represents a unique CDR3 protein, reported with the most common genes and DNA among its rows. This sample comprises roughly 200,000 distinct CDR3 sequences, approximately 15% of them detected only once. The top ten clones comprise 40% of the sample. The same sample was also studied in work on T cells expressing NK-cell markers.

Source material: CD8+ T cells sorted from blood. Receptor source: a woman aged 18-35 years in good health.

The genes are TRBV7-9 and TRBJ1-2; D gene ambiguous. The germline V and J ends were trimmed by 5 bases and 0 bases, with 10 bases remaining between them. Germline V gene sequence: CDR1 SEHNR, CDR2 FQNEAQ (reference sequence). The CDR3 is 14 residues long. The CDR3 coding sequence is TGTGCCAGCAGCGTGCCCCAGTCTAACTATGGCTACACCTTC. Its translation is CASSVPQSNYGYTF.

The chain carries TRBV12-3 or TRBV12-4 and TRBJ2-5; D is uncertain. The ends were cut back, 5 bases at V and 9 bases at J, with 13 bases in the middle. The CDR3 is 12 amino acids. The CDR3 nucleotides are TGTGCCAGCAGTCCGCTCCAAGACCCCCAGTACTTC. Protein sequence: CASSPLQDPQYF.

On this clonotype: At one end the junction does not follow the germline gene, possibly because of a read error. V is TRBV15 and J is TRBJ1-3, with a tentative D call TRBD1 (5 bases). The CDR3 sequence is 12 residues long. The germline V gene has CDR1 LNHNV and CDR2 YYDKDF (reference sequence). CDR3 sequence reads: CATSRDAGTRAF. For the CDR3, the DNA is TGTGCCACCAGCAGAGATGCCGGGACCCGCGCTTTT. Full variable domain (missing parts from reference TRBV15 and TRBJ1-3): DAMVIQNPRYQVTQFGKPVTLSCSQTLNHNVMYWYQQKSSQAPKLLFHYYDKDFNNEADTPDNFQSRRPNTSFCFLDIRSPGLGDTAMYLCATSRDAGTRAFGEGSWLTVV.

This chain links TRBV10-3 with TRBJ2-7; TRBD1 matches at 7 bases. Losses at the gene ends were 0 bases for V and 1 base for J; bases not matched to a gene: 12. Per germline, CDR1 ENHRY and CDR2 SYGVKD. The CDR3 covers 18 residues. The CDR3 is CAISESDFRGRASYEQYF. In DNA, the CDR3 is TGTGCCATCAGTGAGTCGGACTTTAGGGGGCGGGCATCCTACGAGCAGTACTTC.

The chain recombines TRBV6-5 with TRBJ2-2; D perhaps matches TRBD2 (5 bases). The CDR3 runs 14 residues. V was clipped by 0 bases and J by 5 bases, with 7 bases between them. CDR1 is MNHEY and CDR2 is SVGAGI in the germline V gene. The chain's CDR3 is CASSYSGVTGELFF. CDR3 nucleotides: TGTGCCAGCAGTTACTCCGGGGTGACCGGGGAGCTGTTTTTT.

The V call is TRBV4-3, the J call TRBJ2-1, with a tentative D call TRBD2 (5 bases). In germline, CDR1 is LGHNA, CDR2 YSLEER. The CDR3 runs to 13 residues. The V gene lost 1 base and the J gene lost 8 bases, with 9 bases spanning the gap. CDR3 amino acids: CASSQGLFYEQFF. The CDR3 nucleotides are TGCGCCAGCAGCCAAGGACTATTTTATGAGCAGTTCTTC.

The V call is TRBV7-6, the J call TRBJ2-3; D gene ambiguous. This CDR3 contains 14 residues. Germline assignment: CDR1 SGHVS and CDR2 FNYEAQ. The V end was cut by 0 bases, the J end by 5 bases, with 9 bases between. This CDR3 is CASSLAWRLDTQYF. The CDR3 nucleotides are TGTGCCAGCAGCTTAGCCTGGCGTTTAGATACGCAGTATTTT.

This clonotype has a handful of counts. The chain couples TRBV20-1 to TRBJ2-7; TRBD1 matches 10 bases. The germline CDR1 and CDR2 sequences are DFQATT and SNEGSKA (reference sequence). This CDR3 contains 13 residues. With 3 bases clipped from V and 6 bases from J, the junction kept 5 bases outside the gene matches. The CDR3 is CSASAGTGVEQYF. As DNA, the CDR3 is TGCAGTGCTAGTGCCGGGACAGGGGTCGAGCAGTACTTC.

The chain employs TRBV19 and TRBJ1-5; D may be TRBD1 (5 bases). This CDR3 is built from 12 residues. Trimming cost V 6 bases and J 6 bases, with 9 bases left between them. Germline V gene sequence: CDR1 LNHDA, CDR2 SQIVND (reference sequence). The CDR3 nucleotides read TGTGCCAGTAGAGGCGGGGGTCAGCCCCAGCATTTT. Translating it yields CASRGGGQPQHF.